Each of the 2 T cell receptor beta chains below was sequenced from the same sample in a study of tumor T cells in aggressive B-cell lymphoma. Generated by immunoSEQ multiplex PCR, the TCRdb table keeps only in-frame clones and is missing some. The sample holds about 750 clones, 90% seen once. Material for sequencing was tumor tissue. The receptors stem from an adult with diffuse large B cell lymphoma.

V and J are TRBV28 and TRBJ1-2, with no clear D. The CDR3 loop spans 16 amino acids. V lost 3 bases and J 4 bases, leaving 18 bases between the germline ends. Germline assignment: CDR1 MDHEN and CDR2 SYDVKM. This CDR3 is CASSFLSSDTTYGYTF. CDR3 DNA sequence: TGTGCCAGCAGTTTCCTCTCCAGTGATACTACCTATGGCTACACCTTC.

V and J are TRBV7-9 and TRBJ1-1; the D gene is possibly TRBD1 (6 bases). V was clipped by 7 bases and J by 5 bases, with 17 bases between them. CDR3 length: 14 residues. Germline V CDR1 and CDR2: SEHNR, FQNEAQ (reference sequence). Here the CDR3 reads CASIEQGRRTEAFF. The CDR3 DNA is TGTGCCAGCATCGAACAGGGACGGCGTACTGAAGCTTTCTTT.